These T cell receptor beta chains were read from a single sample in a study of OX40 agonist ivuxolimab in advanced cancers. Generated by immunoSEQ multiplex PCR, the TCRdb table keeps only in-frame clones and is missing some. Of 50,000 to 70,000 clones in the sample, over 75% were seen once. Material: CD4+ or CD8+ T cells sorted from blood, obtained in a trial of the OX40 agonist ivuxolimab. These receptors were taken from an adult with an advanced solid tumor such as melanoma, head and neck, liver or kidney cancer. CDR3s include the opening cysteine and the closing phenylalanine or tryptophan. D genes are given only for firm matches. Clone size is given for some rows only: seen once, a few or many times, or a class if the clone is expanded.

len	d_gene	v_gene	j_gene	abundance	CDR3aa	CDR3nt
14	NA	TRBV11-2	TRBJ2-3	NA	CASSLSGPLDTQYF	TGTGCCAGCAGCCTTAGCGGACCTTTGGATACGCAGTATTTT
14	NA	TRBV29-1	TRBJ2-2	NA	CSVEPAANTGELFF	TGCAGCGTTGAACCAGCGGCGAACACCGGGGAGCTGTTTTTT
15	NA	TRBV7-9	TRBJ2-1	NA	CASSEGGRALSEQFF	TGTGCCAGCAGCGAAGGGGGGCGAGCGCTCTCTGAGCAGTTCTTC
17	TRBD2	TRBV28	TRBJ2-7	NA	CASSPRVLAVISYEQYF	TGTGCCAGCAGTCCGCGGGTACTAGCGGTTATCTCCTACGAGCAGTACTTC
15	NA	TRBV4-1	TRBJ2-3	NA	CASSHTKRMRDTQYF	TGCGCCAGCAGCCACACGAAACGTATGAGGGATACGCAGTATTTT
17	TRBD1	TRBV28	TRBJ2-1	NA	CASSLRVQGGAGDEQFF	TGTGCCAGCAGTTTAAGGGTACAGGGGGGAGCCGGCGATGAGCAGTTCTTC
14	TRBD1	TRBV7-8	TRBJ1-3	NA	CASSYGTAGNTIYF	TGTGCCAGCAGCTACGGGACAGCGGGAAACACCATATATTTT
15	TRBD1	TRBV5-6	TRBJ2-2	NA	CASRSDRGVSGELFF	TGTGCCAGCAGATCTGACAGGGGGGTCTCCGGGGAGCTGTTTTTT
14	NA	TRBV28	TRBJ2-1	NA	CASSLDPLGDEQFF	TGTGCCAGCAGTTTAGATCCGCTGGGCGATGAGCAGTTCTTC
14	NA	TRBV4-1	TRBJ2-1	NA	CASSQAWGLNEQFF	TGCGCCAGCAGCCAAGCCTGGGGTCTGAATGAGCAGTTCTTC
18	TRBD2	TRBV23-1	TRBJ2-3	NA	CASSQPRLAGDTPDTQYF	TGCGCCAGCAGTCAACCCAGACTAGCGGGAGACACCCCCGATACGCAGTATTTT
12	NA	TRBV5-6	TRBJ2-1	NA	CASSRLRGEQFF	TGTGCCAGCAGCCGACTCCGGGGTGAGCAGTTCTTC
13	NA	TRBV5-5	TRBJ1-1	NA	CASSLVVRNEAFF	TGTGCCAGCAGCTTGGTGGTTAGAAATGAAGCTTTCTTT
13	NA	TRBV19	TRBJ2-1	NA	CASSISGNNEQFF	TGTGCCAGTAGTATTTCGGGGAACAATGAGCAGTTCTTC
17	NA	TRBV4-1	TRBJ2-1	NA	CASSPERDISSYNEQFF	TGCGCCAGCAGCCCAGAACGGGACATAAGCTCCTACAATGAGCAGTTCTTC
16	TRBD2	TRBV5-1	TRBJ2-3	NA	CASTAGGPLSTDTQYF	TGCGCCAGCACAGCGGGGGGCCCCCTTAGCACAGATACGCAGTATTTT
14	NA	TRBV11-2	TRBJ2-7	NA	CASRKPGEDYEQYF	TGTGCCAGCAGGAAACCGGGAGAAGACTACGAGCAGTACTTC
15	NA	TRBV7-3	TRBJ2-7	NA	CASREGGADSYEQYF	TGTGCCAGCAGAGAAGGGGGGGCAGATTCCTACGAGCAGTACTTC
12	NA	TRBV10-3	TRBJ1-2	NA	CAIGAANYGYTF	TGTGCCATCGGGGCAGCTAACTATGGCTACACCTTC
15	TRBD2	TRBV28	TRBJ2-1	NA	CASSLGGSSYNEQFF	TGTGCCAGCAGTTTGGGGGGGAGCTCCTACAATGAGCAGTTCTTC
16	NA	TRBV9	TRBJ1-2	NA	CASSSRNSALNYGYTF	TGTGCCAGCAGCTCCCGAAACAGCGCTCTAAACTATGGCTACACCTTC
15	NA	TRBV7-9	TRBJ2-7	NA	CASSLALGASYEQYF	TGTGCCAGCAGCTTAGCTCTAGGGGCGTCCTACGAGCAGTACTTC
15	NA	TRBV7-9	TRBJ2-7	once	CASSARGGSSYEQYF	TGTGCCAGCAGCGCACGGGGCGGCAGCTCCTACGAGCAGTACTTC
12	NA	TRBV29-1	TRBJ1-2	NA	CSVLQTAYGYTF	TGCAGCGTTTTACAGACGGCTTATGGCTACACCTTC
12	NA	TRBV27	TRBJ2-2	NA	CASSRGTGELFF	TGTGCCAGCAGTCGCGGAACCGGGGAGCTGTTTTTT
14	NA	TRBV29-1	TRBJ2-6	medium-sized	CSVGLSSGANVLTF	TGCAGCGTAGGACTCAGCTCTGGGGCCAACGTCCTGACTTTC
15	NA	TRBV6-5	TRBJ2-1	NA	CASSLQGWGYNEQFF	TGTGCCAGCAGTTTACAAGGATGGGGGTACAATGAGCAGTTCTTC
13	NA	TRBV28	TRBJ2-1	NA	CASSSSLAYEQFF	TGTGCCAGCAGTTCCTCACTAGCATATGAGCAGTTCTTC
14	NA	TRBV27	TRBJ2-3	NA	CASSLDGYTDTQYF	TGTGCCAGCAGTTTGGACGGATACACAGATACGCAGTATTTT
13	TRBD2	TRBV10-3	TRBJ2-1	NA	CAIRTSEHNEQFF	TGTGCCATCAGGACTAGCGAGCACAATGAGCAGTTCTTC
12	NA	TRBV13	TRBJ1-5	NA	CASSDGNQPQHF	TGTGCCAGCAGCGACGGAAATCAGCCCCAGCATTTT
15	NA	TRBV2	TRBJ1-1	NA	CASSEAQRVYSEAFF	TGTGCCAGCAGTGAAGCGCAGAGGGTTTACTCTGAAGCTTTCTTT
15	NA	TRBV4-1	TRBJ2-7	NA	CASSQAPTVGYEQYF	TGCGCCAGCAGCCAGGCCCCGACAGTCGGCTACGAGCAGTACTTC
13	NA	TRBV7-9	TRBJ2-7	NA	CASSLATTYEQYF	TGTGCCAGCAGCTTAGCCACCACCTACGAGCAGTACTTC
14	NA	TRBV27	TRBJ2-7	NA	CASSWGRGLREQYF	TGTGCCAGCTCTTGGGGGAGAGGCCTCCGCGAGCAGTACTTC